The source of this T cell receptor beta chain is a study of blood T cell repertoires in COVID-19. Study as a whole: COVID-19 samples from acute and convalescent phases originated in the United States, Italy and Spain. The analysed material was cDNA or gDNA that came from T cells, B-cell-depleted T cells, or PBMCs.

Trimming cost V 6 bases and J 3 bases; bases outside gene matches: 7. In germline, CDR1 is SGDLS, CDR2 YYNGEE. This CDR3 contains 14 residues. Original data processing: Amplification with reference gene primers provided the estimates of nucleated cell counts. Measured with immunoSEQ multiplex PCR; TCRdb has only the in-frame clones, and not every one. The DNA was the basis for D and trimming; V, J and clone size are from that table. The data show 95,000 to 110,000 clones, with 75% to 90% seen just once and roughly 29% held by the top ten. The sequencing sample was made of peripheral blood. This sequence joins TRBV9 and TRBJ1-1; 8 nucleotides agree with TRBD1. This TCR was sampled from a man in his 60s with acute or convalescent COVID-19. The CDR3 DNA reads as TGTGCCAGCACCCCCCAGGGGGCGGACACTGAAGCTTTCTTT. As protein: CASTPQGADTEAFF.